A single sample is the source of the 18 T cell receptor beta chains below, sequenced in a study of CD8 T cells in ankylosing spondylitis. TCRdb ran MiXCR on the 5' RACE reads and lists one entry per CDR3 protein. Of some 300,000 distinct CDR3 sequences listed, about a fifth were seen once; the top ten hold roughly 4%. Sequenced: blood, either unsorted or a sorted T cell fraction (not recorded which). These receptors all come from a female donor with ankylosing spondylitis or in good health (not recorded which).

The gene calls are TRBV6-2 or TRBV6-3 and TRBJ1-4; tentative D call: TRBD1 (5 bases). Germline lookup yields CDR1 MNHEY and CDR2 SVGEGT. This CDR3 is built from 14 residues. V lost 7 bases and J lost 8, with 17 bases in between. This CDR3 reads CASTDLGLGEKLFF. CDR3 nucleotides: TGTGCCAGCACTGACTTGGGACTCGGGGAAAAACTGTTTTTT.

This clonotype turned up a few times. The rearrangement uses TRBV10-3 and TRBJ1-6, with D possibly being TRBD1 (5 bases). The CDR3 has 15 residues. V was cut by 3 bases and J by 7 bases, with 13 bases left in between. Germline lookup yields CDR1 ENHRY and CDR2 SYGVKD. Here the CDR3 DNA reads TGTGCCATCAGTGACCAGGGTTCGCGCAATTCACCCCTCCACTTT. As protein: CAISDQGSRNSPLHF.

V is TRBV27 and J is TRBJ1-2; maybe TRBD1 (6 bases). Trimming stripped 5 bases from V and 8 bases from J, with 18 bases between. Per germline, CDR1 MNHEY and CDR2 SMNVEV (reference sequence). The CDR3 is 14 residues long. The CDR3 nucleotides are TGTGCCAGCAGTCGGATACAGGGTAACAACGGCTACACCTTC. It codes for CASSRIQGNNGYTF.

The rearrangement links TRBV27 to TRBJ2-7; D is possibly TRBD2 (6 bases). The CDR3 has 13 amino acids. The germline V gene has CDR1 MNHEY and CDR2 SMNVEV (reference sequence). V was shortened by 0 bases and J by 7 bases, with 10 bases between the two germline ends. CDR3 region: CASSLSVGGEQYF. As DNA, the CDR3 is TGTGCCAGCAGTTTATCAGTCGGGGGTGAGCAGTACTTC.

The V and J genes are TRBV5-4 and TRBJ1-1; D perhaps matches TRBD1 (5 bases). Between the trimmed V and J ends, which lost 4 bases and 4 bases, there was a span of 17 bases. CDR3 size: 15 residues. Germline V gene lookup returns CDR1 SGHNT and CDR2 YYREEE (reference sequence). The CDR3 bases are TGTGCCAGCAGCCTCGGGACCCCGAGGAGCACTGAAGCTTTCTTT. This translates into CASSLGTPRSTEAFF.

The rearrangement joins TRBV9 to TRBJ1-1, with D hard to call. In germline, CDR1 is SGDLS, CDR2 YYNGEE. This CDR3 contains 16 residues. Trimming stripped 0 bases from V and 3 bases from J, with 15 bases between. CDR3 DNA sequence: TGTGCCAGCAGCGTAGTCGCCCAAAGTTCGTACACTGAAGCTTTCTTT. Its translation is CASSVVAQSSYTEAFF.

The CDR3 DNA is TGTGCCAGCACCATTCAGGGGGCCCGATACGAAAAACTGTTTTTT. Amino acids: CASTIQGARYEKLFF. V usage is TRBV12-3 or TRBV12-4 and J usage is TRBJ1-4; 8 bases map to TRBD1. Trimming cost V 7 bases and J 8 bases; bases outside gene matches: 12. The CDR3 is 15 residues long.

This chain connects TRBV29-1 to TRBJ1-1; possibly TRBD1 for D (6 bases). Per germline, CDR1 SQVTM and CDR2 ANQGSEA. The V end lost 1 base, the J end lost 4 bases, and 10 bases lay between the germline ends. This CDR3 is 13 amino acids long. CDR3 region: CSVEGTEGTEAFF. The CDR3, as DNA: TGCAGCGTTGAAGGGACAGAGGGCACTGAAGCTTTCTTT.

This clonotype was recorded only once. V and J are TRBV9 and TRBJ2-1; D is unclear. Trimming shortened V by 0 bases and J by 1 base, and 8 bases separated the two germline ends. The germline CDR1 and CDR2 sequences are SGDLS and YYNGEE. The length of the CDR3 is 15 residues. As DNA, the CDR3 is TGTGCCAGCAGCGTAGTGGCTGGTTCCTACAATGAGCAGTTCTTC. Translated, it gives CASSVVAGSYNEQFF.

V and J are TRBV5-1 and TRBJ2-1; D gene uncertain. Per the germline V gene, CDR1 is SGHRS and CDR2 is YFSETQ. This CDR3 has 11 amino acids. V lost 2 bases and J lost 5, with 2 bases in between. CDR3 DNA sequence: TGCGCCAGCAGCTTCCACAATGAGCAGTTCTTC. Translation: CASSFHNEQFF.

The sample holds a few counts of this clonotype. The rearrangement links TRBV6-2 or TRBV6-3 to TRBJ2-1, with 8 bases matching TRBD1. Germline CDR1 and CDR2: MNHEY and SVGEGT. CDR3 size: 15 residues. V lost 2 bases to trimming and J lost 7 bases; unmatched junction nucleotides: 7. DNA of the CDR3: TGTGCCAGCAGTTACGCAGGGGGCCAATGGAATGAGCAGTTCTTC. It translates to CASSYAGGQWNEQFF.

The chain couples TRBV4-3 to TRBJ2-3, with TRBD2 as a possible D gene (5 bases). This CDR3 comprises 16 residues. Trimming shortened V by 0 bases and J by 1 base, and 11 bases separated the two germline ends. Looked up from germline, CDR1 is LGHNA and CDR2 is YSLEER. The CDR3 DNA is TGCGCCAGCAGCCAAGAGGCGGGCCGTCGCACAGATACGCAGTATTTT. Amino acid sequence: CASSQEAGRRTDTQYF.

This clonotype was counted between two and nine times. The rearrangement links TRBV19 to TRBJ1-1, with TRBD1 as a possible D gene (5 bases). CDR1 is LNHDA, CDR2 SQIVND, per germline (reference sequence). With 3 bases removed from V and 4 bases from J, the gap between germline ends came to 12 bases. The CDR3 loop spans 14 amino acids. CDR3 coding DNA: TGTGCCAGTAGTATCCCGCAGGGAGCCACTGAAGCTTTCTTT. Its protein product is CASSIPQGATEAFF.

This clonotype was observed a few times. V and J are TRBV24-1 and TRBJ2-7, with unresolved D. V was trimmed by 3 bases and J by 1 base, leaving 6 bases between them. The CDR3 runs to 13 residues. Per the germline V gene, CDR1 is KGHDR and CDR2 is SFDVKD. This chain's CDR3 is CATSDGHSYEQYF. Here the CDR3 DNA reads TGTGCCACCAGTGATGGGCATTCCTACGAGCAGTACTTC.

The V and J genes are TRBV20-1 and TRBJ2-7; TRBD1 matches 9 bases. This CDR3 contains 12 residues. CDR1 and CDR2 (germline): DFQATT, SNEGSKA (reference sequence). Germline trimming cut 6 bases from V and 4 bases from J; bases unmatched to any gene: 4. CDR3 bases: TGCAGTGCGACAGGGGGGGAGTACGAGCAGTACTTC. Translating it yields CSATGGEYEQYF.

This clonotype was seen a handful of times. The chain carries TRBV2 and TRBJ2-4; the D gene is possibly TRBD1 (5 bases). Germline lookup yields CDR1 SNHLY and CDR2 FYNNEI. The CDR3 is 12 amino acids. The V end was cut by 6 bases, the J end by 9 bases, with 12 bases between. CDR3 sequence: CASSTGLSIQYF. The CDR3 DNA follows: TGTGCCAGCAGCACAGGATTGAGCATTCAGTACTTC.

This clonotype has more than one count but fewer than ten. The chain joins TRBV20-1 to TRBJ2-1; tentative D call: TRBD2 (6 bases). The length of the CDR3 is 14 residues. Germline lookup yields CDR1 DFQATT and CDR2 SNEGSKA (reference sequence). The V end was cut by 5 bases, the J end by 2 bases, with 13 bases between. CDR3 DNA sequence: TGCAGTGCTCAGTCTAGCGCCCCCTACAATGAGCAGTTCTTC. Translation gives CSAQSSAPYNEQFF.

In this sample, this clonotype turned up a few times. The chain joins TRBV29-1 to TRBJ2-1; 8 bases fit TRBD1. The CDR3 consists of 14 residues. V shed 6 bases, J shed 5 bases, and the junction held 9 bases outside the gene matches. Per germline, CDR1 SQVTM and CDR2 ANQGSEA. The CDR3 loop reads CSVTNRDRNNEQFF. CDR3 in DNA: TGCAGCGTAACCAACCGGGACAGGAACAATGAGCAGTTCTTC.